A selection of T cell receptor beta chains follows, all from one sample in a study of vaccination and CD4 T cells after COVID-19. TCRdb analysed the PCR reads with MiXCR anew, one entry per CDR3 protein. The sample shows 11,000 or so distinct CDR3 sequences, roughly a third of them seen only once. For these TCRs, the target antigens are not known. This material consisted of CD4+ T cells from blood, cultured in vitro, taken before SARS-CoV-2 vaccination. The receptors derive from a human donor who received a COVID-19 vaccine. The CDR3 runs from the conserved cysteine through the conserved F or W. Each record gives: clone size, J gene, D gene, V gene, CDR3 protein, CDR3 DNA. D genes are given only for firm matches. A clone size is listed for some rows: how often the clone was seen (once, few, many), or a class if it is expanded.

>once|TRBJ1-4|TRBD1|TRBV14
CASRPTGVNEKLFF
TGTGCCAGCAGACCGACAGGGGTTAATGAAAAACTGTTTTTT
>medium-sized|TRBJ1-6|.|TRBV27
CASSLDGVESPLHF
TGTGCCAGCAGTTTAGATGGGGTCGAATCACCCCTCCACTTT
>.|TRBJ2-5|.|TRBV6-5
CASSYSRGSETQYF
TGTGCCAGCAGTTACTCGAGAGGGTCAGAGACCCAGTACTTC
>.|TRBJ1-1|.|TRBV2
CASKGFRADTEAFF
TGTGCCAGCAAAGGTTTCAGGGCGGACACTGAAGCTTTCTTT
>.|TRBJ2-1|TRBD2|TRBV6-1
CASSPSGGALFQFF
TGTGCCAGCAGTCCCAGCGGGGGGGCGCTCTTCCAGTTCTTC
>.|TRBJ2-7|.|TRBV6-1
CASSVSRRISYEQYF
TGTGCCAGCAGCGTAAGCAGGAGAATCTCCTACGAGCAGTACTTC
>.|TRBJ1-1|TRBD1|TRBV25-1
CASSEETGEAFF
TGTGCCAGCAGTGAAGAGACAGGGGAAGCTTTCTTT
>.|TRBJ2-3|.|TRBV7-6
CASSSKYTDTQYF
TGTGCCAGCAGCTCAAAGTACACAGATACGCAGTATTTT
>.|TRBJ2-5|TRBD1|TRBV12-3/TRBV12-4
CASSRTGETQYF
TGTGCCAGCAGCCGGACAGGGGAGACCCAGTACTTC
>.|TRBJ2-1|.|TRBV19
CASSIGVGQDYNEQFF
TGTGCCAGTAGTATCGGGGTTGGGCAAGACTACAATGAGCAGTTCTTC
>.|TRBJ2-1|TRBD1|TRBV6-1
CASFRTGTAYNEQFF
TGTGCCAGCTTCCGAACCGGGACAGCCTACAATGAGCAGTTCTTC
>.|TRBJ2-6|.|TRBV19
CASKGAYGANVLTF
TGTGCCAGTAAAGGGGCTTATGGGGCCAACGTCCTGACTTTC
>few|TRBJ1-2|TRBD1|TRBV15
CATSRDRGFGYTF
TGTGCCACCAGCAGAGACAGGGGGTTTGGCTACACCTTC
>.|TRBJ1-2|TRBD1|TRBV12-3/TRBV12-4
CASSPGTGIGNGYTF
TGTGCCAGCAGTCCGGGGACAGGGATCGGCAATGGCTACACCTTC
>few|TRBJ1-5|.|TRBV7-8
CASSLVQVSRQPQHF
TGTGCCAGCAGCTTAGTTCAGGTCAGCAGGCAGCCCCAGCATTTT
>.|TRBJ2-2|TRBD1|TRBV19
CASTWGGTGGGNAGELFF
TGTGCCAGTACTTGGGGCGGAACAGGGGGCGGTAATGCCGGGGAGCTGTTTTTT
>few|TRBJ2-1|TRBD2|TRBV2
CASSDGTSGGNNEQFF
TGTGCCAGCAGTGATGGGACTAGCGGGGGGAACAATGAGCAGTTCTTC
>few|TRBJ1-3|TRBD1|TRBV7-2
CASSLPGQGYTIYF
TGTGCCAGCAGCTTACCAGGACAGGGCTACACCATATATTTT